The present T cell receptor (beta chain) was sequenced within a study of spatial heterogeneity in lung cancer. This clonotype has just a few counts. Indicated time point: blood at routine non-recurrence follow-up after resection. Unsorted tumor, nontumor lung tissue or cryopreserved PBMC supplied the whole RNA. The CDR3 length is 12 residues. Trimming shortened V by 5 bases and J by 4 bases, and 11 bases separated the two germline ends. Looked up from germline, CDR1 is DFQATT and CDR2 is SNEGSKA (reference sequence). TCRdb independently ran MiXCR on the 5' RACE reads; one entry per CDR3 protein. This sample carries about 50,000 distinct CDR3 sequences, under 8% of them seen once, and the ten largest clones take less than 45%.

The chain recombines TRBV20-1 with TRBJ2-5, with unresolved D. Material: PBMCs, obtained at follow-up. This receptor was obtained from a female donor with early-stage non-small cell lung cancer. CDR3 coding DNA: TGCAGTGCTGGGCGAATCGGAGAGACCCAGTACTTC. This gives the protein CSAGRIGETQYF.